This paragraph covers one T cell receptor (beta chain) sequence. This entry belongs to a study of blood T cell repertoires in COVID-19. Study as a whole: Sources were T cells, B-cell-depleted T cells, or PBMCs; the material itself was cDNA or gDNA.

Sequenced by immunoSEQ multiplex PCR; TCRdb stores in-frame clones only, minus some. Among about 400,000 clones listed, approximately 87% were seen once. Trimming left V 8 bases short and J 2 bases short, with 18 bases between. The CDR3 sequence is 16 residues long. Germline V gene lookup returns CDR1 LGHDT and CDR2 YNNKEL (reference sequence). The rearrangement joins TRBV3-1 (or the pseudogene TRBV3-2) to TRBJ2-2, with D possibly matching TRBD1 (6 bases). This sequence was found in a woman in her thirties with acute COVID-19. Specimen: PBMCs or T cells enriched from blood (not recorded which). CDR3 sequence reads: CASQLMRGINTGELFF. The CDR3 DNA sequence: TGTGCCAGCCAACTAATGAGGGGGATAAACACCGGGGAGCTGTTTTTT.